This T cell receptor beta chain was recovered during a study of CD8 T cells in cerebrospinal fluid in Alzheimer's disease (TCRdb year 2020). Study-level background: The study assessed CSF T cell clonal expansion with two single-cell approaches: plate-based nested PCR sequencing and droplet-based sequencing. In the droplet-based CSF analysis comparing patients with controls, roughly nine healthy controls (around 11,000 cells) and roughly nine patients with MCI or Alzheimer's disease (about 10,000 cells) were included. The study examined whether cerebrospinal fluid from healthy elderly individuals and from patients with neurodegenerative disease contained clonally expanded T cells. The CSF gene-expression analysis, which included patients with Parkinson's disease, covered a total of some 24 samples.

Remarks on this clonotype: The antigen this receptor binds is unknown.

Via the germline V gene, CDR1 is MNHNS and CDR2 SASEGT. The CDR3 has 12 amino acids, counting the end cysteine and phenylalanine. No DNA is recorded. Paper-wide results and their limitations: Compared with controls, patients with MCI or Alzheimer's disease had a higher percentage of their CSF TCRs made up by the single largest clone. The overall clonality comparison included only samples with detectable clones (11 healthy, 5 MCI, 5 AD, 6 PD). The authors cautioned that detecting EBV-specific TCRs in CSF does not establish a causal link between EBV and Alzheimer's disease. The EBV-specific clones were neither the most highly expanded clones nor enriched among patients. In pooled data, a highly expanded clone (at least 3% of TCRs) was found in 1 of 10 healthy subjects versus 4 of 6 Alzheimer's patients.

Acute infectious disease was absent in all participants, and all participants were in good physical condition. Neurodegeneration in patients was confirmed with biomarkers including neurofilament, amyloid-beta and tau. Live CSF cells for droplet-based sequencing were sorted with a live/dead marker. To pellet immune cells, CSF obtained by lumbar puncture was centrifuged at 300g. CSF samples were inspected for red blood cells, and any blood-contaminated sample was excluded. CSF cells were cryopreserved by placing the cells in freezing medium, freezing the cells overnight at -80 degrees C, and then storing the cells in liquid nitrogen. CSF samples were stored for less than seven months before analysis. Library preparation was by 10x single-cell sequencing. CSF cells were profiled with 10X Genomics single-cell V(D)J and 5' gene-expression libraries. CSF single-cell TCR libraries were sequenced on an Illumina NextSeq550. For the original study's pipeline: V(D)J reads were aligned to the vdj-GRCh38 alts ensemble 2.0.0 reference and processed with the Cell Ranger vdj pipeline. A clonotype was defined as a group of cell barcodes sharing the same set of productive CDR3 nucleotide sequences. To link clonality with transcriptional profiles, clonotype information was added to the Seurat v3.0 gene-expression metadata. Any CSF cell with more than 1,800 genes, more than 7,500 UMIs or more than 10% mitochondrial reads was excluded. To identify TCRs with known antigen specificity, CDR3-beta sequences were compared against VDJdb. The network analysis of clone sharing was performed with the R package qgraph and was limited to TCRs that had complete alpha and beta chains. TCRdb reprocessed the reads into one record per CDR3 protein sequence, lacking DNA. It is TCRdb's table, rather than the study itself, that gives the V and J calls and clone size. The sample's clone listing holds approximately 1,500 distinct CDR3 sequences. The ten most abundant clones make up 5% to 6.5% of the sample.

This chain joins TRBV6-1 to TRBJ1-2; TCRdb indicates TRBD1, and absent DNA this call remains unverified. The specimen sequenced was cerebrospinal fluid. The sequence derives from a human donor with Alzheimer's disease. The CDR3 has the sequence CASPTGIGGYTF.